The 27 T cell receptor beta chains reported below all come from one sample, sequenced in a study of neurological immune-mediated disorders. TCRdb ran MiXCR on the 5' RACE reads and lists one entry per CDR3 protein. Among some 77,000 distinct CDR3 sequences listed, roughly an eighth were seen once. Time point specified: longitudinal time-point 1 (baseline). The sample comprised PBMCs. These TCRs come from a female donor with HTLV-1-associated myelopathy (HAM/TSP).

The J gene is TRBJ1-5, the V gene TRBV28; the match to TRBD1 covers 9 bases. The V and J ends lost 3 bases and 5 bases, in that order; junction bases with no gene match: 11. Germline V gene data show CDR1 as MDHEN and CDR2 as SYDVKM. The CDR3 is made up of 17 amino acids. The CDR3 DNA is TGTGCCAGCAGTTTTTGGGGACAGGGATTGAGGTATCAGCCCCAGCATTTT. Amino acids: CASSFWGQGLRYQPQHF.

This clonotype was seen many times. V is TRBV15 and J is TRBJ1-2; 7 nucleotides agree with TRBD1. Germline V lookup: CDR1 LNHNV, CDR2 YYDKDF (reference sequence). V was pared by 5 bases and J by 2 bases, with 8 bases of the junction left unmatched. The CDR3 is made up of 15 amino acids. The CDR3 is CATSAAAGGNYGYTF. The DNA of the CDR3 is TGTGCCACCAGCGCCGCGGCAGGGGGGAACTATGGCTACACCTTC.

This clonotype was seen at least ten times. The rearrangement links TRBV10-3 to TRBJ2-7; D is undetermined. This CDR3 is built from 12 residues. CDR1 is ENHRY, CDR2 SYGVKD, per germline. V was trimmed by 11 bases and J by 1 base, leaving 12 bases between them. The CDR3 reads CALMSPSYEQYF. The CDR3 DNA sequence: TGTGCCTTAATGAGCCCGTCCTACGAGCAGTACTTC.

There are many counts of this clonotype. CDR3 in amino acids: CASSQSGGNTGELFF. CDR3 DNA sequence: TGCGCCAGCAGCCAGAGTGGGGGGAACACCGGGGAGCTGTTTTTT. The chain carries TRBV4-1 and TRBJ2-2; either TRBD1 or TRBD2 may supply D (5 bases each). Trimming cost V 3 bases and J 1 base, with 9 bases left between them. CDR1 and CDR2 (germline): MGHRA, YSYEKL. The CDR3 is 15 residues long.

This clonotype was picked up many times. The chain joins TRBV5-1 to TRBJ2-1; 7 nucleotides match TRBD2. Germline-derived CDR1 and CDR2 are SGHRS and YFSETQ. This CDR3 contains 14 residues. V gave up 5 bases and J gave up 7 bases; unmatched junction bases: 9. CDR3 nucleotides: TGCGCCAGCAGGGGAGGGTCGATTCCTAATGAGCAGTTCTTC. Encoded protein: CASRGGSIPNEQFF.

The rearrangement joins TRBV29-1 to TRBJ1-1, with D perhaps matching TRBD1 (5 bases). The CDR3 consists of 11 residues. Trimming shortened V by 4 bases and J by 5 bases, and 8 bases separated the two germline ends. The germline V gene has CDR1 SQVTM and CDR2 ANQGSEA. CDR3 sequence: CSVARGTEAFF. CDR3 DNA: TGCAGCGTTGCAAGGGGAACTGAAGCTTTCTTT. The complete variable domain, with remaining parts taken from reference TRBV29-1 and TRBJ1-1, reads SAVISQKPSRDICQRGTSLTIQCQVDSQVTMMFWYRQQPGQSLTLIATANQGSEATYESGFVIDKFPISRPNLTFSTLTVSNMSPEDSSIYLCSVARGTEAFFGQGTRLTVV.

V gene TRBV6-2 or TRBV6-3 combines with J gene TRBJ2-1; D is possibly TRBD1 or TRBD2 (5 bases each). The length of the CDR3 is 17 residues. With 2 bases removed from V and 0 bases from J, the gap between germline ends came to 14 bases. The germline V gene encodes CDR1 MNHEY and CDR2 SVGEGT. The CDR3 loop is CASSYRDQPHSYNEQFF. DNA of the CDR3: TGTGCCAGCAGTTACAGGGACCAACCTCACTCCTACAATGAGCAGTTCTTC.

This clonotype was counted many times. The chain has TRBV20-1 and TRBJ2-3; TRBD2 matches 8 bases. There are 14 residues in the CDR3. V trimming: 2 bases; J trimming: 3 bases; junction bases outside the gene matches: 4. Germline V CDR1 and CDR2: DFQATT, SNEGSKA (reference sequence). The CDR3 sequence: CSARSGGATDTQYF. As DNA, the CDR3 is TGCAGTGCTAGATCCGGGGGGGCTACAGATACGCAGTATTTT.

This clonotype was detected a few times. CDR3 sequence reads: CASSLGLENTEAFF. Written as DNA, the CDR3 is TGTGCCAGCAGCTTGGGACTAGAAAACACTGAAGCTTTCTTT. This chain joins TRBV5-6 and TRBJ1-1, with D hard to call. CDR1 is SGHDT, CDR2 YYEEEE, per germline. The CDR3 is 14 amino acids. Between the trimmed V and J ends, which lost 0 bases and 2 bases, there was a span of 8 bases.

Many counts were recorded for this clonotype. The chain joins TRBV5-1 to TRBJ2-2; D unresolved. The V and J ends lost 4 bases and 5 bases respectively, with 12 bases between them. Germline V gives CDR1 SGHRS, CDR2 YFSETQ. The CDR3 extends over 14 amino acids. The CDR3 coding sequence is TGCGCCAGCAGCCCTCTTCACCGGACCGGGGAGCTGTTTTTT. Translated, it gives CASSPLHRTGELFF.

In this sample, this clonotype turned up a few times. The chain employs TRBV14 and TRBJ2-1, with D tentatively TRBD2 (5 bases). Trimming removed 5 bases at V and 0 bases at J, with 11 bases between. Germline V lookup: CDR1 SGHDN, CDR2 FVKESK. This CDR3 is built from 15 residues. The CDR3 spells CASSIGLPSYNEQFF. Written as DNA, the CDR3 is TGTGCCAGCAGCATCGGACTCCCCTCCTACAATGAGCAGTTCTTC.

CDR3 bases: TGTGCCAGCAGTGAAGCCGATACGCAGTATTTT. Encoded protein: CASSEADTQYF. This chain joins TRBV25-1 and TRBJ2-3; D is unresolved. V was pared by 2 bases and J by 6 bases, with 3 bases between. The CDR3 contains 11 residues. The germline V gene encodes CDR1 MGHDK and CDR2 SYGVNS.

There are many counts of this clonotype. This rearrangement joins TRBV7-8 to TRBJ1-1; D gene ambiguous. The CDR3 is made up of 13 amino acids. Trimming removed 3 bases from V and 6 bases from J, with 11 bases in between. CDR1 is SGHVS, CDR2 FQNEAQ, per germline. Written as DNA, the CDR3 is TGTGCCAGCAGCTTGATGGAAGCGTCTGAAGCTTTCTTT. Protein product: CASSLMEASEAFF. The full variable domain, with the rest looked up from reference TRBV7-8 and TRBJ1-1, is GAGVSQSPRYKVAKRGQDVALRCDPISGHVSLFWYQQALGQGPEFLTYFQNEAQLDKSGLPSDRFFAERPEGSVSTLKIQRTQQEDSAVYLCASSLMEASEAFFGQGTRLTVV.

This clonotype was seen only once. The chain carries TRBV9 and TRBJ2-5; 8 bases are a match to TRBD2. Germline trimming cut 0 bases from V and 5 bases from J; bases unmatched to any gene: 9. This CDR3 has 16 amino acids. Germline loops: CDR1 SGDLS, CDR2 YYNGEE. The CDR3 DNA reads TGTGCCAGCAGCGTAGGGGTTGGACTAGCTGTGGAGACCCAGTACTTC. Its protein is CASSVGVGLAVETQYF.

The chain uses TRBV7-8 and TRBJ2-1; 12 bases are a match to TRBD2. Losses at the gene ends were 1 base for V and 8 bases for J; bases not matched to a gene: 6. The CDR3 has 16 amino acids. Germline loops: CDR1 SGHVS, CDR2 FQNEAQ. CDR3 bases: TGTGCCAGCAGCTTAGGCCCTAGCGGGGGGGCCGATGAGCAGTTCTTC. Its protein is CASSLGPSGGADEQFF.

This clonotype was recorded many times. V is TRBV6-5 and J is TRBJ1-6; no firm D call. V lost 0 bases to trimming and J lost 7 bases, with 10 bases between them. CDR3 length: 15 residues. The germline gives CDR1 MNHEY, CDR2 SVGAGI. The CDR3: CASSYSTFGNSPLHF. DNA for the CDR3: TGTGCCAGCAGTTACTCGACATTCGGAAATTCACCCCTCCACTTT.

This clonotype occurred many times. The V call is TRBV7-8, the J call TRBJ1-2; D possibly corresponds to TRBD1 (5 bases). The CDR3 sequence is 15 residues long. Trimming cost V 4 bases and J 7 bases, with 19 bases left between them. The germline gives CDR1 SGHVS, CDR2 FQNEAQ. The CDR3 region is CASSSFERGAGGYTF. The CDR3 DNA sequence: TGTGCCAGCAGCTCCTTCGAAAGAGGGGCTGGTGGCTACACCTTC.

The chain carries TRBV5-1 and TRBJ2-2; the D call may be TRBD1 or TRBD2 (6 bases each). This CDR3 has 17 residues. Germline CDR1 reads SGHRS; CDR2 reads YFSETQ. The V end was cut by 6 bases, the J end by 9 bases, with 27 bases between. CDR3 sequence (DNA): TGCGCCAGCAACACTCTACAGCATCTCGGGGGCGGCTGGGAGCTGTTTTTT. It encodes CASNTLQHLGGGWELFF.

Ten or more counts support this clonotype. The chain uses TRBV7-6 and TRBJ2-6; 16 bases line up with TRBD2. The CDR3 spans 19 residues. The junction had 4 bases not matched to a gene; V was cut back by 4 bases and J by 1 base. The germline gives CDR1 SGHVS, CDR2 FNYEAQ. CDR3 protein: CASSSGTSGGESGANVLTF. In nucleotides, the CDR3 is TGTGCCAGCAGCTCCGGGACTAGCGGGGGGGAGTCTGGGGCCAACGTCCTGACTTTC.

J is TRBJ2-3 and V is TRBV2; TRBD2 agrees at 9 bases. The V segment lost 4 bases and the J segment 4 bases; nucleotides outside the gene matches: 6. This CDR3 has 15 residues. Germline CDR1 reads SNHLY; CDR2 reads FYNNEI. DNA for the CDR3: TGTGCCAGCAGTGGGGTGGCGGGGGGGCCAGATACGCAGTATTTT. This codes for CASSGVAGGPDTQYF.

This clonotype was counted many times. The genes are TRBV7-2 and TRBJ2-3; D uncertain. CDR3 size: 12 residues. V lost 1 base to trimming and J lost 4 bases, with 3 bases between them. Germline loops: CDR1 SGHTA, CDR2 FQGNSA. The CDR3 bases are TGTGCCAGCAGCTTAGTCCCAGATACGCAGTATTTT. Its translation is CASSLVPDTQYF.

In this sample, this clonotype turned up many times. V gene TRBV20-1 combines with J gene TRBJ2-1; no definite D call. The germline gives CDR1 DFQATT, CDR2 SNEGSKA (reference sequence). The CDR3 has 14 amino acids. V was cut by 1 base and J by 1 base, with 8 bases left in between. Here the CDR3 DNA reads TGCAGTGCTAGAGGTGGGCCTTCCTACAATGAGCAGTTCTTC. Protein: CSARGGPSYNEQFF.

The rearrangement links TRBV12-3 or TRBV12-4 to TRBJ2-6, with 7 nucleotides matching TRBD2. Trimming cost V 5 bases and J 3 bases; bases outside gene matches: 13. The CDR3 sequence is 18 residues long. CDR3 residues: CASSGSSGREVGANVLTF. The CDR3 DNA reads as TGTGCCAGCAGTGGCTCTTCTGGACGGGAGGTTGGGGCCAACGTCCTGACTTTC.

This clonotype was observed at least ten times. The genes are TRBV4-1 and TRBJ2-4, with D possibly being TRBD2 (6 bases). The CDR3 length is 15 residues. CDR1 MGHRA and CDR2 YSYEKL come from the germline V gene. V was pared by 2 bases and J by 0 bases, with 8 bases between. This CDR3 is CASSQLGLAKNIQYF. CDR3 bases: TGCGCCAGCAGCCAATTGGGACTAGCCAAAAACATTCAGTACTTC.

This clonotype was recorded many times. The chain has TRBV10-2 and TRBJ2-5, with D uncertain. CDR3 length equals 11 residues. In germline, CDR1 is WSHSY, CDR2 SAAADI. Trimming stripped 3 bases from V and 5 bases from J, with 4 bases between. The CDR3 DNA follows: TGCGCCAGCAGTGAACTCGAGACCCAGTACTTC. Translating it yields CASSELETQYF.

There are many counts of this clonotype. The chain employs TRBV5-1 and TRBJ1-2; the match to TRBD1 covers 7 bases. V gave up 2 bases and J gave up 6 bases; unmatched junction bases: 10. Germline V gives CDR1 SGHRS, CDR2 YFSETQ. The CDR3 has 15 amino acids. The CDR3 sequence is CASSLWNRGKNGYTF. The CDR3 DNA reads TGCGCCAGCAGCTTATGGAACAGGGGAAAGAATGGCTACACCTTC.

By sample fraction, this clonotype is medium-sized. V usage is TRBV5-1 and J usage is TRBJ2-1; D is possibly TRBD1 (6 bases). CDR3 length: 15 residues. Germline-derived CDR1 and CDR2 are SGHRS and YFSETQ. V lost 4 bases to trimming and J lost 8 bases, with 19 bases between them. As DNA, the CDR3 is TGCGCCAGCAGCCGAACAGGGTTGGGGGTCGATGAGCAGTTCTTC. Its translation: CASSRTGLGVDEQFF. The entire variable domain, with the rest obtained from reference TRBV5-1 and TRBJ2-1, is as follows: KAGVTQTPRYLIKTRGQQVTLSCSPISGHRSVSWYQQTPGQGLQFLFEYFSETQRNKGNFPGRFSGRQFSNSRSEMNVSTLELGDSALYLCASSRTGLGVDEQFFGPGTRLTVL.